These T cell receptor beta chains were read from a single sample in a study of blood T cell repertoires in COVID-19. TCRdb keeps only in-frame clones here, not all; method: immunoSEQ multiplex PCR. The sample consists of around 400,000 clones, more than 75% of them appearing once. The sequenced sample was peripheral blood. These receptors all stem from a woman in her sixties with COVID-19, enrolled during active disease. Each CDR3 is given with its conserved first and last residue. The D gene is left open where the match is weak. Clone size is not always given. Where it is, it says once, few, many or a class for expanded clones.

. once TRBJ2-1 TRBV5-1 TGCGCCAGCAGACAACAAAGCTCCTACAATGAGCAGTTCTTC CASRQQSSYNEQFF
. . TRBJ1-5 TRBV12-3/TRBV12-4 TGTGCCAGCACCCCAGACATAGATCAGCCCCAGCATTTT CASTPDIDQPQHF
. . TRBJ1-2 TRBV7-2 TGTGCCAGCAGCTTAGGACTTACTAACTATGGCTACACCTTC CASSLGLTNYGYTF
TRBD2 . TRBJ2-7 TRBV3-1/TRBV3-2 TGTGCCAGCAGCCATAGCGGGGACTCCTACGAGCAGTACTTC CASSHSGDSYEQYF
. . TRBJ1-5 TRBV6-1 TGTGCCAGCAGTGAAATTGGTAAGGGACTAAATCAGCCCCAGCATTTT CASSEIGKGLNQPQHF
TRBD2 . TRBJ2-7 TRBV11-1 TGTGCCAGCAGCTTACAGCGGGGGAATTACGAGCAGTACTTC CASSLQRGNYEQYF
TRBD1 . TRBJ1-5 TRBV19 TGTGCCAGTAGAGAGACGGGACAGGGGGGACAGCCCCAGCATTTT CASRETGQGGQPQHF
. . TRBJ1-2 TRBV19 TGTGCCAGTAGTATAGATAACAGGGATGGCTACACCTTC CASSIDNRDGYTF
TRBD1 . TRBJ2-7 TRBV6-6 TGTGCCAGCAGTTTCCTGACAGGGAACGAGCAGTACTTC CASSFLTGNEQYF
. few TRBJ1-1 TRBV2 TGTGCCAGCACTTTCCGGGACACTGAAGCTTTCTTT CASTFRDTEAFF
. . TRBJ2-5 TRBV11-2 TGTGCCAGCAGCTTCCTAGCCCGGCGAGAGACCCAGTACTTC CASSFLARRETQYF
TRBD1 few TRBJ1-2 TRBV7-3 TGTGCCAGCAGCCCGGGACAGGGCTTCTATGGCTACACCTTC CASSPGQGFYGYTF
. . TRBJ2-7 TRBV28 TGTGCCAGCAGTATAACCGGGACTGTCTACGAGCAGTACTTC CASSITGTVYEQYF
TRBD2 . TRBJ2-3 TRBV3-1/TRBV3-2 TGTGCCAGCATATTAGCGGGGGGGCCAACAGATACGCAGTATTTT CASILAGGPTDTQYF